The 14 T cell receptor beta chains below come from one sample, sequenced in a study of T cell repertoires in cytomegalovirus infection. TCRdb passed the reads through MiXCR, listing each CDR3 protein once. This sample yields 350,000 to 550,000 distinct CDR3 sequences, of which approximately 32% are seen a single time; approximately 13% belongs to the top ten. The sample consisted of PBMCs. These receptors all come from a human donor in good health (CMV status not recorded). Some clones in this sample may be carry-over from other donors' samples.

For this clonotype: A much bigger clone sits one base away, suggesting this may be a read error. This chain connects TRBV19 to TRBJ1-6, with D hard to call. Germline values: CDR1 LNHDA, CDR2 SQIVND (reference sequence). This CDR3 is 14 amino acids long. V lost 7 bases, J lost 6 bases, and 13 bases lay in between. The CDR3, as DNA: TGTGCCAGTACTCGACTGGGCGGTAATTCACCCCTCCACTTT. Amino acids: CASTRLGGNSPLHF.

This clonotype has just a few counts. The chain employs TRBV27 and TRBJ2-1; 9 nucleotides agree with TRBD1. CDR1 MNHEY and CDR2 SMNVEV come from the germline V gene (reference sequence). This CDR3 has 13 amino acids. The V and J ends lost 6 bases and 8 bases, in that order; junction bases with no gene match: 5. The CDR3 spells CASRGQGFDEQFF. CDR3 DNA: TGTGCCAGCAGGGGACAGGGTTTTGATGAGCAGTTCTTC.

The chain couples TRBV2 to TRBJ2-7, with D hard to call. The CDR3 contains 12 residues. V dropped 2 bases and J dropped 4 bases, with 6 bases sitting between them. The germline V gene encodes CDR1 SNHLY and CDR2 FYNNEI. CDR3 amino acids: CASSEQDYEQYF. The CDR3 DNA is TGTGCCAGCAGTGAACAGGATTACGAGCAGTACTTC.

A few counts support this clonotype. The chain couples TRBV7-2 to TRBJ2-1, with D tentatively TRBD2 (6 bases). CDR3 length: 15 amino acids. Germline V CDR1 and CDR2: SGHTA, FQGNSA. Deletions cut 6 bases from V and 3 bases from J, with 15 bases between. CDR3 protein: CASRSLGRNYNEQFF. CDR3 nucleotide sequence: TGTGCCAGCAGATCACTCGGGAGAAACTACAATGAGCAGTTCTTC.

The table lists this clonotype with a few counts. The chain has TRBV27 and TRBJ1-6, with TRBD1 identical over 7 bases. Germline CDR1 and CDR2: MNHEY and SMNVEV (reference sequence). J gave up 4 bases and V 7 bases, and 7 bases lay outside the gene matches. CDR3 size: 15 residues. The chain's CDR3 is CASKKGAGYNSPLHF. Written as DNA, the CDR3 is TGTGCCAGCAAAAAGGGGGCGGGTTATAATTCACCCCTCCACTTT.

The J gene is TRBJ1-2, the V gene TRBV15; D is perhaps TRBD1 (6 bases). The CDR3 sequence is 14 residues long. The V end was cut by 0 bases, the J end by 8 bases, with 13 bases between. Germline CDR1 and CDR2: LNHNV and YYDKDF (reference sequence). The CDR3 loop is CATSRDAFGTGYTF. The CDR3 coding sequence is TGTGCCACCAGCAGAGATGCCTTCGGGACAGGCTACACCTTC.

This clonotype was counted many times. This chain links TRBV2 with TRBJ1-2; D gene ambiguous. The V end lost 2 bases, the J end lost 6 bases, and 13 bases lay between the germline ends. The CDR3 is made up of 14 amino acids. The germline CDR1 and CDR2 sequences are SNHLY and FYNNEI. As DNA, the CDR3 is TGTGCCAGCAGTGAATACGCCCACTGGGATGGCTACACCTTC. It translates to CASSEYAHWDGYTF.

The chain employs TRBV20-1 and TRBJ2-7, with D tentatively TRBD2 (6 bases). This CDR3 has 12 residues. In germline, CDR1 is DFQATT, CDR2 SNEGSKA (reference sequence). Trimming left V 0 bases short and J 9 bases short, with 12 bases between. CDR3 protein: CSARDRTNAQYF. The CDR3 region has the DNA TGCAGTGCTAGAGATCGGACTAACGCGCAGTACTTC.

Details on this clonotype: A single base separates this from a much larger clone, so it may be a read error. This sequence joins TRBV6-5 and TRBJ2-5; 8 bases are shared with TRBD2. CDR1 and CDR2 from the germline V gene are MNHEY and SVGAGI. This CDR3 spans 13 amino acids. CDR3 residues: CSAGGGRTETQYF. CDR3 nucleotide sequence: TGTTCCGCCGGCGGGGGGAGAACGGAGACCCAGTACTTC.

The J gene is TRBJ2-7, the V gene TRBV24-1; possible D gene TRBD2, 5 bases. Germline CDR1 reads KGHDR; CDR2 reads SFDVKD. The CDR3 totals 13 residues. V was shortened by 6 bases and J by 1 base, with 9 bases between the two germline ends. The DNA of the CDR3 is TGTGCCACCAGTCGGACGGGATCCTACGAGCAGTACTTC. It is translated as CATSRTGSYEQYF.

CDR3 DNA sequence: TGTGCCAGTAAGCAGGGGGGCATCCTCTATGGCTACACCTTC. Translating gives CASKQGGILYGYTF. The chain recombines TRBV19 with TRBJ1-2; 7 bases are shared with TRBD1. V lost 7 bases to trimming and J lost 4 bases; unmatched junction nucleotides: 9. The CDR3 sequence is 14 residues long. Germline CDR1 LNHDA, CDR2 SQIVND (reference sequence). The full variable domain, its missing parts supplied by reference TRBV19 and TRBJ1-2, is DGGITQSPKYLFRKEGQNVTLSCEQNLNHDAMYWYRQDPGQGLRLIYYSQIVNDFQKGDIAEGYSVSREKKESFPLTVTSAQKNPTAFYLCASKQGGILYGYTFGSGTRLTVV.

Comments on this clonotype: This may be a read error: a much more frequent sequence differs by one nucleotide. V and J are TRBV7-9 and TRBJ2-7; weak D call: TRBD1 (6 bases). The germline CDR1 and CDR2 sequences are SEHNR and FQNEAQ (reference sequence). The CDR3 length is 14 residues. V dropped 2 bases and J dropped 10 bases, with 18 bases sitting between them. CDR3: CASSLWQGRTDQYF. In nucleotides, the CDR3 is TGTGCCAGCAGCTTATGGCAGGGGAGAACCGATCAGTACTTC.

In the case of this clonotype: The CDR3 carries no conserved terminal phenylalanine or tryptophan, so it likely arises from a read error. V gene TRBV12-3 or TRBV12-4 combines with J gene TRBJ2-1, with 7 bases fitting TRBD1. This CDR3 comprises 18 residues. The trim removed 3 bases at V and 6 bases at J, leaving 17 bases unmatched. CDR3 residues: CASSFRMVRQGVGNEQFL. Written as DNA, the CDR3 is TGTGCCAGCAGTTTTAGAATGGTGCGGCAGGGGGTGGGCAATGAGCAGTTCTTA.

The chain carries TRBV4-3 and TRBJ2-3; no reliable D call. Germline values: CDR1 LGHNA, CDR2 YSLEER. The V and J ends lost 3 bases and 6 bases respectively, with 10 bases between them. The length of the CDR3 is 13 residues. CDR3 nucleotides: TGCGCCAGCAGCCAGGGTTTCGAGGATACGCAGTATTTT. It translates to CASSQGFEDTQYF.